A selection of T cell receptor beta chains follows, all from one sample in a study of cytomegalovirus exposure and HLA in healthy donors. Measured with immunoSEQ multiplex PCR; TCRdb has only the in-frame clones, and not every one. The sample comprises some 130,000 clones, around four fifths of which are singletons, and under 5.5% rests with the top ten. Specimen: PBMCs. These receptors all come from a man aged 25-40 years in good health. Both conserved end residues are part of each CDR3.

j_gene: TRBJ2-3
v_gene: TRBV30
len: 15
CDR3aa: CAWSSIAGSTDTQYF

j_gene: -
v_gene: TRBV21-1
len: 15
CDR3aa: CASSNGGDRGNEQYF

j_gene: TRBJ2-1
v_gene: TRBV9
len: 15
CDR3aa: CASSVGGRGYNEQFF

j_gene: TRBJ2-7
v_gene: TRBV18
len: 13
CDR3aa: CASSPQGGNEQYF

j_gene: TRBJ1-5
v_gene: TRBV6-1
len: 14
CDR3aa: CASSVRGPVQPQHF

j_gene: TRBJ2-1
v_gene: TRBV7-2
len: 11
CDR3aa: CASSFSGKRIF

j_gene: TRBJ1-2
v_gene: TRBV9
len: 14
CDR3aa: CASSVGGGRYGYTF

j_gene: TRBJ2-5
v_gene: TRBV30
len: 11
CDR3aa: CAWSDGGTQYF

j_gene: TRBJ1-1
v_gene: TRBV10-1
len: 13
CDR3aa: CASSESIVGEAFF

j_gene: TRBJ2-3
v_gene: TRBV2
len: 16
CDR3aa: CASSEALAGNTDTQYF

j_gene: TRBJ2-5
v_gene: TRBV5-5
len: 14
CDR3aa: CASPVPAREETQYF

j_gene: TRBJ2-7
v_gene: TRBV5-6
len: 16
CDR3aa: CASSLPRGGGSYEQYF

j_gene: TRBJ1-2
v_gene: TRBV6-5
len: 12
CDR3aa: CASTQGHYGYTF

j_gene: TRBJ2-1
v_gene: TRBV11-3
len: 15
CDR3aa: CASRPGELRGNEQFF

j_gene: -
v_gene: TRBV4-1
len: 16
CDR3aa: CASSQDRGDYSYEQYF

j_gene: TRBJ1-3
v_gene: TRBV15
len: 15
CDR3aa: CATSRDSPKGNTIYF

j_gene: TRBJ1-5
v_gene: TRBV6-5
len: 12
CDR3aa: CATRQGNQPQHF

j_gene: TRBJ2-1
v_gene: TRBV7-3
len: 16
CDR3aa: CASSLDRGVGHSEQFF

j_gene: TRBJ2-4
v_gene: TRBV21-1
len: 16
CDR3aa: CASSGRQATAKNIQYF

j_gene: TRBJ1-2
v_gene: TRBV7-3
len: 14
CDR3aa: CASSLSPGREGYTF

j_gene: TRBJ2-1
v_gene: TRBV10-2
len: 15
CDR3aa: CASSDAQGTLNEQFF

j_gene: TRBJ2-7
v_gene: TRBV2
len: 13
CDR3aa: CASSPGGSYEQYF

j_gene: TRBJ2-5
v_gene: TRBV4-1
len: 15
CDR3aa: CASSQGDRLWETQYF

j_gene: TRBJ2-7
v_gene: TRBV27
len: 19
CDR3aa: CASSFLGAEREGLLHEQYF

j_gene: TRBJ1-5
v_gene: TRBV21-1
len: 20
CDR3aa: CASRSKFGCYRGLGNQPQHF

j_gene: TRBJ1-2
v_gene: TRBV6-5
len: 13
CDR3aa: CASSRERNYGYTF

j_gene: TRBJ2-3
v_gene: TRBV9
len: 15
CDR3aa: CASSGPGVSTDTQYF

j_gene: TRBJ2-7
v_gene: TRBV7-8
len: 15
CDR3aa: CASAAFGTAGWEQYF

j_gene: TRBJ2-2
v_gene: TRBV18
len: 16
CDR3aa: CASSILAEVTTGELFF

j_gene: TRBJ1-1
v_gene: TRBV18
len: 15
CDR3aa: CASSPNTGQNTEAFF

j_gene: TRBJ2-3
v_gene: TRBV6-1
len: 15
CDR3aa: CASSGLAGGPDTQYF

j_gene: TRBJ2-2
v_gene: TRBV11-2
len: 15
CDR3aa: CASSKASVNTGELFF

j_gene: TRBJ2-2
v_gene: TRBV7-9
len: 16
CDR3aa: CASSLFLAAEGGELFF

j_gene: TRBJ1-1
v_gene: TRBV6-5
len: 13
CDR3aa: CASSRVSNTEAFF

j_gene: TRBJ2-1
v_gene: TRBV4-2
len: 13
CDR3aa: CASSLRARDEQFF

j_gene: TRBJ1-4
v_gene: TRBV27
len: 13
CDR3aa: CASSPWLNEKLFF